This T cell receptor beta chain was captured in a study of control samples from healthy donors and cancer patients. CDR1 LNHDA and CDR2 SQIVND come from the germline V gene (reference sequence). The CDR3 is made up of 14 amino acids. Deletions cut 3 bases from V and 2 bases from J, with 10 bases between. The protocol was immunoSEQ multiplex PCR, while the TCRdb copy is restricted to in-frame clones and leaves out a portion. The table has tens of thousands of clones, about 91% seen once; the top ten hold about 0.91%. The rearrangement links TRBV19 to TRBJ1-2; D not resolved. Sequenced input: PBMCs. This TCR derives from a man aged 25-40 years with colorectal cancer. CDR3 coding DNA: TGTGCCAGTAGTATGATGACGGTGAACTATGGCTACACCTTC. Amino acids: CASSMMTVNYGYTF.